This section outlines one T cell receptor beta chain sequence together with its context. These data are taken from a study of blood T cell repertoires in COVID-19. Whole-study context: Some COVID-19 samples were acute and others convalescent; all came from the United States, Italy and Spain. The analysed material was cDNA or gDNA that came from T cells, B-cell-depleted T cells, or PBMCs.

Per the original data handling: Researchers report that nucleated cell counts were estimated from reference gene primer amplification. Measured with immunoSEQ multiplex PCR; TCRdb has only the in-frame clones, and not every one. V, J and clone size are those of that table, while D and trimming were read from the DNA. The sample includes around 190,000 clones, 84% seen only once; the top ten take less than 15%. CDR1 is MDHEN, CDR2 SYDVKM, per germline. The junction had 14 bases not matched to a gene; V was cut back by 2 bases and J by 4 bases. The CDR3 length is 17 residues. The sequenced sample was peripheral blood. This TCR was recovered from a human donor in a cohort sampled during active COVID-19. The chain combines TRBV28 with TRBJ2-7; 7 nucleotides align to TRBD1. CDR3 loop: CASSLIGVKGQPYEQYF. In nucleotides, the CDR3 is TGTGCCAGCAGTTTAATTGGGGTAAAGGGACAGCCTTACGAGCAGTACTTC.